The rows below give T cell receptor beta chains drawn from one sample of a study of T cells in Graves' hyperthyroidism and ophthalmopathy. From the multiplex PCR reads, TCRdb called clonotypes with MiXCR, one entry per CDR3 protein. Found here are a few hundred thousand distinct CDR3 sequences, 15% to 18% of them singletons; the top ten hold about 7%. Sequenced sample: blood. All receptors derive from a young woman with Graves' hyperthyroidism. Both conserved end residues are part of each CDR3. D genes are given only for firm matches. Rows may omit the clone size; those that give it use once, few, many or a size class.

j_call | d_call | v_call | clone_size | cdr3_nt | cdr3_aa
TRBJ1-5 | NA | TRBV12-3/TRBV12-4 | many | TGTGCCAGCAGCCTACAGGAGGTCAATCAGCCCCAGCATTTT | CASSLQEVNQPQHF
TRBJ2-7 | NA | TRBV6-1 | many | TGTGCCAGCAGTGCGGGACCAAACTACGAGCAGTACTTC | CASSAGPNYEQYF
TRBJ2-3 | NA | TRBV7-3 | many | TGTGCCAGCAGCTCAACAGGGGGGGGGACAGATACGCAGTATTTT | CASSSTGGGTDTQYF
TRBJ2-1 | NA | TRBV11-2 | many | TGTGCCAGCAGCTTTGGGACTCTCTCCAATGAGCAGTTCTTC | CASSFGTLSNEQFF
TRBJ1-3 | NA | TRBV28 | many | TGTGCCAGCATGTGGACAGCTGGAAACACCATATATTTT | CASMWTAGNTIYF
TRBJ2-5 | NA | TRBV12-3/TRBV12-4 | few | TGTGCCAGCAGGGAGGACCCTCAAGAGACCCAGTACTTC | CASREDPQETQYF
TRBJ2-3 | TRBD1 | TRBV27 | many | TGTGCCAGCAGTCCGCCGGACAGGGGGATTAGCACAGATACGCAGTATTTT | CASSPPDRGISTDTQYF
TRBJ1-2 | NA | TRBV3-1 | many | TGTGCCAGCAGCCAAGGAACAGGACCCCGCGATGGCTACACCTTC | CASSQGTGPRDGYTF
TRBJ1-5 | NA | TRBV6-5 | many | TGTGCCAGCAGTTACTCTAGGGCCAATCAGCCCCAGCATTTT | CASSYSRANQPQHF
TRBJ2-1 | TRBD2 | TRBV20-1 | many | TGCAGTGCTAGAGAACCGGGACTAGCTGGTCTTGAGCAGTTCTTC | CSAREPGLAGLEQFF
TRBJ2-2 | TRBD2 | TRBV7-9 | many | TGTGCCAGCAGGGACTTGACGCTAGCGGGAGGCACCGGGGAGCTGTTTTTT | CASRDLTLAGGTGELFF
TRBJ1-1 | TRBD1 | TRBV2 | many | TGTGCCAGCAGTGGACAGGGTTCGGGGACTGAAGCTTTCTTT | CASSGQGSGTEAFF
TRBJ2-3 | NA | TRBV7-8 | many | TGTGCCAGCAGCTCCGAACTCGGACCCACAGATACGCAGTATTTT | CASSSELGPTDTQYF
TRBJ2-7 | TRBD2 | TRBV6-5 | NA | TGTGCCAGCAGTTACGGGGGACTAGCGGGAGCCACAGCCGAGCAGTACTTC | CASSYGGLAGATAEQYF
TRBJ1-4 | NA | TRBV2 | NA | TGTGCCAGCAAGGACCGGCGCCTTGATGAAAAACTGTTTTTT | CASKDRRLDEKLFF
TRBJ2-2 | TRBD2 | TRBV11-3 | few | TGTGCCAGCAGCTTAAGGACTAGCGGCGTCGGGGAGCTGTTTTTT | CASSLRTSGVGELFF
TRBJ2-7 | NA | TRBV7-3 | NA | TGTGCCAGCAGCTTAACAATGACAGGACCTAACGAGCAGTACTTC | CASSLTMTGPNEQYF
TRBJ1-1 | NA | TRBV5-1 | NA | TGCGCCAGCAGCTCCCTTAGGGACACTGAAGCTTTCTTT | CASSSLRDTEAFF
TRBJ2-5 | NA | TRBV7-3 | many | TGTGCCAGCAGCAGACGGACACAAGAGACCCAGTACTTC | CASSRRTQETQYF
TRBJ2-6 | NA | TRBV30 | many | TGTGCCTGGAGTCTCCAACCCTCTGGGGCCAACGTCCTGACTTTC | CAWSLQPSGANVLTF
TRBJ2-7 | NA | TRBV20-1 | NA | TGCAGTGCTATTAGGTTCGGGGCGGTCAACGAGCAGTACTTC | CSAIRFGAVNEQYF
TRBJ2-7 | NA | TRBV27 | many | TGTGCCAGCAGTACCTCGACACCCTACGAGCAGTACTTC | CASSTSTPYEQYF
TRBJ2-7 | NA | TRBV28 | many | TGTGCCACCAAGTTGGGAGGGGACACAGGGTACGAGCAGTACTTC | CATKLGGDTGYEQYF
TRBJ2-1 | NA | TRBV30 | many | TGTGCCTGGAGAACTAGCTCCTCCTACAATGAGCAGTTCTTC | CAWRTSSSYNEQFF
TRBJ2-2 | TRBD2 | TRBV12-3/TRBV12-4 | many | TGTGCCAGCAGTTTTCGCGGGAGGCCGGCCGGGGAGCTGTTTTTT | CASSFRGRPAGELFF
TRBJ2-7 | NA | TRBV5-1 | many | TGCGCCAGCAGCTTCCGGACGGAATACGAGCAGTACTTC | CASSFRTEYEQYF
TRBJ2-7 | TRBD2 | TRBV20-1 | many | TGCAGTGCTAGAGTCACTAGCGGGATTTCCCACGAGCAGTACTTC | CSARVTSGISHEQYF
TRBJ1-5 | NA | TRBV18 | many | TGTGCCAGCTCACCGCAGGTCTTAAACAATCAGCCCCAGCATTTT | CASSPQVLNNQPQHF
TRBJ1-2 | NA | TRBV20-1 | many | TGCAGTGCTAGAGGGGGGTGGGGGGCCCCTCACAACTATGGCTACACCTTC | CSARGGWGAPHNYGYTF
TRBJ1-1 | NA | TRBV29-1 | many | TGCAGCGTTGCCCCCGCGAGGGGTATCACTGAAGCTTTCTTT | CSVAPARGITEAFF
TRBJ2-1 | NA | TRBV5-5 | many | TGTGCCAGCAGCTTGGAGTGGTCCGCGTACAATGAGCAGTTCTTC | CASSLEWSAYNEQFF
TRBJ1-5 | NA | TRBV19 | NA | TGTGCCAGCAGACAGACCTATAGCAATCAGCCCCAGCATTTT | CASRQTYSNQPQHF
TRBJ1-5 | NA | TRBV20-1 | many | TGCAGTGCTTGGCAGAGCCTTAGCAATCAGCCCCAGCATTTT | CSAWQSLSNQPQHF
TRBJ2-5 | NA | TRBV18 | few | TGTGCCAGCTCACCACCGTTGTCGGGAGCCGGGGAGACCCAGTACTTC | CASSPPLSGAGETQYF
TRBJ2-7 | TRBD2 | TRBV28 | many | TGTGCCAGCAGTCCCCTGACTAGCGGGGTCACAATCCTTTACGAGCAGTACTTC | CASSPLTSGVTILYEQYF
TRBJ2-3 | TRBD2 | TRBV28 | few | TGTGCCAGCAGTTCCTCCCGAACTAGCGGGAGGCGAGATACGCAGTATTTT | CASSSSRTSGRRDTQYF
TRBJ1-4 | NA | TRBV7-2 | many | TGTGCCAGCAGCTCTAGCTCCAGAAATGAAAAACTGTTTTTT | CASSSSSRNEKLFF
TRBJ2-1 | NA | TRBV27 | many | TGTGCCAGCAGTTCCCCATGGACAGCCGATCGGTACAATGAGCAGTTCTTC | CASSSPWTADRYNEQFF
TRBJ1-2 | NA | TRBV7-8 | NA | TGTGCCAGCAGCTTAGGGGAACTTAACTATGGCTACACCTTC | CASSLGELNYGYTF
TRBJ2-3 | NA | TRBV28 | many | TGTGCCAGCAGTTTTTCCCCCTCCAGGTACCCGGACACAGATACGCAGTATTTT | CASSFSPSRYPDTDTQYF
TRBJ2-6 | NA | TRBV12-3/TRBV12-4 | NA | TGTGCCAGCAGTTTAGCAGGAGGTGGGGCCAACGTCCTGACTTTC | CASSLAGGGANVLTF
TRBJ2-3 | NA | TRBV20-1 | many | TGCAGTGCTTGGACGGGGGCAGACACAGATACGCAGTATTTT | CSAWTGADTDTQYF
TRBJ1-5 | NA | TRBV5-5 | many | TGTGCCAGCAGCCCCGGACGGAACCTCAATCAGCCCCAGCATTTT | CASSPGRNLNQPQHF
TRBJ1-4 | NA | TRBV7-9 | NA | TGTGCCAGCAGCTCCAGTCGGGGATTTGAAAAACTGTTTTTT | CASSSSRGFEKLFF
TRBJ2-1 | TRBD1 | TRBV27 | many | TGTGCCAGCAGTTTTCTGGGTACAGGGGGCGTTGAGCAGTTCTTC | CASSFLGTGGVEQFF
TRBJ1-2 | TRBD1 | TRBV27 | many | TGTGCCAGCAGATCCGGACAGGGGAGGAACTATGGCTACACCTTC | CASRSGQGRNYGYTF
TRBJ2-7 | NA | TRBV20-1 | NA | TGCAGTGCTAGAGATCGATCCGGTAGCTCCTACGAGCAGTACTTC | CSARDRSGSSYEQYF
TRBJ2-2 | TRBD1 | TRBV19 | NA | TGTGCCAGTACCTTGGACAGGGGGACCGGGGAGCTGTTTTTT | CASTLDRGTGELFF
TRBJ2-7 | TRBD2 | TRBV18 | many | TGTGCCAGCTCAGCGCTAGCGGACTACGAGCAGTACTTC | CASSALADYEQYF
TRBJ2-1 | NA | TRBV7-2 | NA | TGTGCCAGCAGCCCCCAGGGAGATGAGCAGTTCTTC | CASSPQGDEQFF
TRBJ2-3 | NA | TRBV11-2 | many | TGTGCCAGCAGCTTCCCGGGCAGGGGAGATACGCAGTATTTT | CASSFPGRGDTQYF
TRBJ2-1 | TRBD1 | TRBV20-1 | many | TGCAGTGCTAGTGACAGGGTCAGTGAGCAGTTCTTC | CSASDRVSEQFF
TRBJ1-4 | TRBD1 | TRBV14 | NA | TGTGCCAGCAGCCAAGGGGGGACAGGGGATGAAAAACTGTTTTTT | CASSQGGTGDEKLFF
TRBJ1-5 | TRBD1 | TRBV20-1 | few | TGCAGTGCTAGAGGCTGGACAGGCGTTTCGAGCAATCAGCCCCAGCATTTT | CSARGWTGVSSNQPQHF
TRBJ1-1 | NA | TRBV3-1 | many | TGTGCCAGCAGGTTGGGGGACACGAGGAACACTGAAGCTTTCTTT | CASRLGDTRNTEAFF
TRBJ2-1 | NA | TRBV28 | many | TGTGCCAGCAGTCATATAGCGGCTGAGCAGTTCTTC | CASSHIAAEQFF
TRBJ1-1 | NA | TRBV19 | few | TGTGCCAGTAGTATAACCACTGAAGCTTTCTTT | CASSITTEAFF
TRBJ1-5 | NA | TRBV10-3 | NA | TGTGCCATCAGTGATAAAGATCAGCCCCAGCATTTT | CAISDKDQPQHF
TRBJ1-3 | NA | TRBV5-1 | NA | TGCGCCAGCAGCTCGGACTTCTCTGGAAACACCATATATTTT | CASSSDFSGNTIYF
TRBJ2-1 | TRBD1 | TRBV6-2/TRBV6-3 | NA | TGTGCCAGCAGTTACGGGACAGGTACTAACAATGAGCAGTTCTTC | CASSYGTGTNNEQFF